The source of this TCR beta chain is a study of regulatory T cells in long-lasting Graves disease. Overall study: Antithyroid drug use was under 3 months in newly diagnosed Graves' patients.

Building the TCR beta libraries relied on iRepertoire HTBI primers, and CDR3 regions underwent Arm-PCR. TCRdb itself ran the multiplex PCR reads through MiXCR, one entry per CDR3 protein. The table has roughly 350,000 distinct CDR3 sequences, 15% to 20% seen once; the top ten hold 20% to 25%. In its sample, this clonotype was seen many times. V lost 6 bases and J lost 5, with 17 bases in between. The CDR3 contains 15 residues. As to time point: newly diagnosed GD, antithyroid drugs for less than 3 months. There was RNA extracted from PBMCs, and the TCR library was made from it. Graves' disease was diagnosed by American Thyroid Association guidelines. This same sample was also part of a study on T cells in Graves' hyperthyroidism and ophthalmopathy. This second study says: The TCR CDR3 was amplified in a first-round RT-PCR using the HTBI primer set. Using 13 V-J features, a model discriminated ophthalmopathy from stable hyperthyroidism.

V usage is TRBV12-3 or TRBV12-4 and J usage is TRBJ1-5; D may be TRBD1 (6 bases). The source material was peripheral blood mononuclear cells (PBMCs), sampled at new diagnosis, from a patient treated with antithyroid drugs. The source of this sequence is a woman between 18 and 30 years old with Graves disease. CDR3 in DNA: TGTGCCAGCAGCCCCCCCGGGACATTAGATCAGCCCCAGCATTTT. Its protein is CASSPPGTLDQPQHF.